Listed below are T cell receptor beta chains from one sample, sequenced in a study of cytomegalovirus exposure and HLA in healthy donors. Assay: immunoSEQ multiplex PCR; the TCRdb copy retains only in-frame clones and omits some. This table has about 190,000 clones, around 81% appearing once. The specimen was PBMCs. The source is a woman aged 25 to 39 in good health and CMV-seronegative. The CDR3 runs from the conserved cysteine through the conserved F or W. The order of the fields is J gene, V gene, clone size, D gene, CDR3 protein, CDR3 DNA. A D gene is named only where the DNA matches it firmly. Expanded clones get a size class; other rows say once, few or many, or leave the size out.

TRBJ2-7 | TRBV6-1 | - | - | CASSEAAHEQYF | TGTGCCAGCAGTGAAGCGGCCCACGAGCAGTACTTC
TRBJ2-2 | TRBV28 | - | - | CASSPEGGGGAFYNTGELFF | TGTGCCAGCAGTCCCGAGGGAGGGGGGGGCGCTTTCTATAACACCGGGGAGCTGTTTTTT
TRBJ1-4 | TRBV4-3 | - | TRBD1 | CASSQDGTGSNEKLFF | TGCGCCAGCAGCCAAGATGGGACAGGGAGTAATGAAAAACTGTTTTTT
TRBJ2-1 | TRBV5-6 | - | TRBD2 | CASSEGLAGGRIGQFF | TGTGCCAGCAGCGAGGGACTAGCGGGGGGGCGGATCGGGCAGTTCTTC
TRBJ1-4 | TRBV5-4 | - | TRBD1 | CASSSNRGAPTNEKLFF | TGTGCCAGCAGCTCAAACAGGGGAGCGCCAACTAATGAAAAACTGTTTTTT
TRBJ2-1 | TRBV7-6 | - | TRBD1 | CASSFRQGTYNEQFF | TGTGCCAGCAGCTTTCGACAGGGAACCTACAATGAGCAGTTCTTC
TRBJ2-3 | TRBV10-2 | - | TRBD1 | CASTPRGYSTDTQYF | TGCGCCAGCACCCCCAGGGGGTACAGCACAGATACGCAGTATTTT
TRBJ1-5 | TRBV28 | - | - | CASSLSGRGVSNQPQHF | TGTGCCAGCAGTTTATCAGGCCGGGGGGTTAGCAATCAGCCCCAGCATTTT
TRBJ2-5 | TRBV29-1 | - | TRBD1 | CSVAGTGGFLKYF | TGCAGCGTTGCGGGGACAGGGGGCTTCCTAAAGTACTTC
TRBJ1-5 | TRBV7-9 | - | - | CSSSLGRQVNQPQHF | TGTTCCAGCAGCTTAGGGAGGCAGGTGAATCAGCCCCAGCATTTT
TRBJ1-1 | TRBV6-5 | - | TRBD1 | CASRGQGVNTEAFF | TGTGCCAGCAGGGGACAGGGGGTAAACACTGAAGCTTTCTTT
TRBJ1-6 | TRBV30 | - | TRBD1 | CAWSTPGQGRSPLHF | TGTGCCTGGAGTACTCCGGGACAGGGTCGTTCACCCCTCCACTTT
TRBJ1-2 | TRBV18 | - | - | CASSPSRGGDYGYTF | TGTGCCAGCTCACCATCGAGGGGAGGGGACTATGGCTACACCTTC
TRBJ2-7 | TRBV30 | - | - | CAWSVGGGSSYEQYF | TGTGCCTGGAGTGTTGGCGGCGGGTCCTCCTACGAGCAGTACTTC
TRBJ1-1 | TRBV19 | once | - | CASSPGLGTEAFF | TGTGCCAGTAGCCCAGGTTTAGGCACTGAAGCTTTCTTT
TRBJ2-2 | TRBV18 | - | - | CASSFGSGTGELFF | TGTGCCAGCTCATTCGGAAGCGGCACCGGGGAGCTGTTTTTT
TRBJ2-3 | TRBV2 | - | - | CASSRRDTDTQYF | TGTGCCAGCAGCCGCCGCGACACAGATACGCAGTATTTT
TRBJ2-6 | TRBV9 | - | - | CASSVGRGVSGANVLTF | TGTGCCAGCAGCGTTGGCAGGGGCGTCTCAGGGGCCAACGTCCTGACTTTC
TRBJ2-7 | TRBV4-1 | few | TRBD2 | CASSQDLTSGGYEQYF | TGCGCCAGCAGCCAAGATCTTACTAGCGGGGGCTACGAGCAGTACTTC
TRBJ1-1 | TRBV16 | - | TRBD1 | CASSPRQGIGTEAFF | TGTGCCAGCAGCCCACGACAGGGGATTGGGACTGAAGCTTTCTTT
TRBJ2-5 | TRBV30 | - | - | CAWSRTGSETQYF | TGTGCCTGGAGCAGAACAGGGTCGGAGACCCAGTACTTC
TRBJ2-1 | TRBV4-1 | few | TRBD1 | CASSHITGGYQKEQFF | TGCGCCAGCAGCCATATAACAGGGGGCTACCAAAAGGAGCAGTTCTTC
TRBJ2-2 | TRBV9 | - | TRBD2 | CASSVRMGLAGGQGSGELFF | TGTGCCAGCAGCGTCAGGATGGGACTAGCGGGGGGCCAAGGATCAGGGGAGCTGTTTTTT
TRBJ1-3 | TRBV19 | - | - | CASSIGQGNSGNTIYF | TGTGCCAGTAGTATCGGCCAGGGGAACTCTGGAAACACCATATATTTT
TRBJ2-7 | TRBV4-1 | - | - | CASSQERIAPEQYF | TGCGCCAGCAGCCAAGAAAGAATAGCCCCCGAGCAGTACTTC
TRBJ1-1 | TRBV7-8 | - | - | CASSLEQTLTEAFF | TGTGCCAGCAGCTTAGAACAGACACTCACTGAAGCTTTCTTT
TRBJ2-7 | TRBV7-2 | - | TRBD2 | CASSSGGNSYEQYF | TGTGCCAGCAGCAGCGGGGGCAACTCCTACGAGCAGTACTTC
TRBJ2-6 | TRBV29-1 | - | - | CSVVYSSGANVLTF | TGCAGCGTTGTTTACAGCTCTGGGGCCAACGTCCTGACTTTC
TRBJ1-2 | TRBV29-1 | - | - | CSVERNYGYTF | TGCAGCGTTGAGCGAAACTATGGCTACACCTTC
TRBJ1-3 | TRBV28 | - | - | CASSLPPSTGTGNTIYF | TGTGCCAGCAGTTTACCTCCGTCCACAGGGACTGGAAACACCATATATTTT
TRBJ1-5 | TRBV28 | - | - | CASSLVDGLNQPQHF | TGTGCCAGCAGTTTAGTGGACGGACTCAATCAGCCCCAGCATTTT
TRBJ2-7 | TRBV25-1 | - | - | CASSPGSGMGEQYF | TGTGCCAGCAGTCCCGGGAGTGGAATGGGCGAGCAGTACTTC
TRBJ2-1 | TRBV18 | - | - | CASSPLALNEQFF | TGTGCCAGCTCACCGCTAGCGCTCAATGAGCAGTTCTTC
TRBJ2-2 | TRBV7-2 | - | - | CASSLVTTGWGELFF | TGTGCCAGCAGCTTAGTCACGACAGGTTGGGGGGAGCTGTTTTTT
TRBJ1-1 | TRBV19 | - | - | CASSMANRAGEAFF | TGTGCCAGTAGTATGGCGAACAGGGCTGGGGAAGCTTTCTTT
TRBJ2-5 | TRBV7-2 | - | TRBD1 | CASSLHRGHGETQYF | TGTGCCAGCAGCTTGCACAGGGGCCATGGGGAGACCCAGTACTTC
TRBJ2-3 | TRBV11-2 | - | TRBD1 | CASSSRTGTTDTQYF | TGTGCCAGCAGCTCAAGGACAGGGACCACAGATACGCAGTATTTT
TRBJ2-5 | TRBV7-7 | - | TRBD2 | CASSLLAGGRETQYF | TGTGCTAGCAGCCTACTAGCGGGAGGGCGGGAGACCCAGTACTTC
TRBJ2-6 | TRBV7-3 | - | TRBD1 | CASSRRGQAPGANVLTF | TGTGCCAGCAGCCGACGGGGACAGGCGCCTGGGGCCAACGTCCTGACTTTC
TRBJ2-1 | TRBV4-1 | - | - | CASSQDPQGRWNEQFF | TGCGCCAGCAGCCAAGATCCACAGGGGAGGTGGAATGAGCAGTTCTTC
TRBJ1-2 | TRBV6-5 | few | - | CASSPLSNYGYTF | TGTGCCAGCTCGCCCCTATCTAACTATGGCTACACCTTC
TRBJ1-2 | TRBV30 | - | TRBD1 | CAWSRQGQSFGGYTF | TGTGCCTGGAGTAGACAGGGGCAGAGTTTTGGTGGCTACACCTTC
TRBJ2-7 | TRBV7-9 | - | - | CASSLAGDSYEQYF | TGTGCCAGCAGCTTAGCAGGGGATTCCTACGAGCAGTACTTC
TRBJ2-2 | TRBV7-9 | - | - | CASSLAGRPGELFF | TGTGCCAGCAGCTTAGCCGGTCGTCCCGGGGAGCTGTTTTTT
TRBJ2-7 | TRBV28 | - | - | CASSLSSSYEQYF | TGTGCCAGCAGTTTATCCAGTTCCTACGAGCAGTACTTC
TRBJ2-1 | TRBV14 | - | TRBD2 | CASSQWREGLNEQFF | TGTGCCAGCAGCCAATGGCGGGAGGGTCTCAATGAGCAGTTCTTC
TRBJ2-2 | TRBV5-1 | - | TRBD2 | CASSLNGGADTGELFF | TGCGCCAGCAGCTTGAACGGGGGGGCCGACACCGGGGAGCTGTTTTTT